These 26 T cell receptor beta chains were all obtained from the same sample, sequenced in a study of blood T cell repertoires in COVID-19. Profiled with immunoSEQ multiplex PCR; TCRdb holds only in-frame clones, not every one. The sample contains over 80,000 clones, 65% to 85% of which appear only once. Sample: peripheral blood. The receptors derive from an older woman with acute or convalescent COVID-19.

This chain links TRBV5-6 with TRBJ1-1; 7 nucleotides align to TRBD1. V shed 4 bases and J 2 bases; nucleotides not matched to a gene: 8. CDR1 is SGHDT and CDR2 is YYEEEE in the germline V gene. The CDR3 length is 15 residues. In DNA form, the CDR3 reads TGTGCCAGCAGCCTAAGGGGGCCGGGAAACACTGAAGCTTTCTTT. Encoded protein: CASSLRGPGNTEAFF.

The chain carries TRBV5-6 and TRBJ2-5; TRBD2 matches at 9 bases. CDR1 is SGHDT, CDR2 YYEEEE, per germline. J lost 1 base, V lost 1 base, and 8 bases had no gene match. The CDR3 loop spans 17 amino acids. CDR3 nucleotide sequence: TGTGCCAGCAGCTTGTTAACCCAGCGGGGGGTCCAAGAGACCCAGTACTTC. Translated: CASSLLTQRGVQETQYF.

The V call is TRBV12-3 or TRBV12-4, the J call TRBJ1-1; possible D gene TRBD1, 5 bases. CDR3 length: 11 residues. The germline V and J ends were trimmed by 7 bases and 10 bases, with 13 bases remaining between them. Here the CDR3 reads CASTLGPAAFF. CDR3 sequence (DNA): TGTGCCAGCACCTTGGGGCCCGCAGCTTTCTTT.

The CDR3: CASSQDGGRGPYGYTF. CDR3 sequence (DNA): TGCGCCAGCAGCCAAGATGGAGGCAGAGGGCCCTATGGCTACACCTTC. The J gene is TRBJ1-2, the V gene TRBV4-1; unclear D gene. V shed 0 bases and J shed 4 bases, with 15 bases lying between them. The CDR3 is 16 amino acids. From germline, CDR1 is MGHRA and CDR2 YSYEKL.

This clone is a singleton in its sample. V gene TRBV5-1 combines with J gene TRBJ2-7; possibly TRBD2 for D (6 bases). Trimming took 3 bases from V and 2 from J, leaving 12 bases between them. From germline, CDR1 is SGHRS and CDR2 YFSETQ. The CDR3 sequence is 14 residues long. CDR3 nucleotide sequence: TGCGCCAGCAGCTGGGGACTTTTGACCTACGAGCAGTACTTC. Residues: CASSWGLLTYEQYF.

The rearrangement uses TRBV11-3 and TRBJ2-3; 8 bases agree with TRBD2. This CDR3 has 15 amino acids. CDR1 is SGHNT and CDR2 is YENEEA in the germline V gene. J gave up 2 bases and V 3 bases, and 4 bases lay outside the gene matches. The CDR3 is CASSFKAGDTDTQYF. The CDR3 DNA reads as TGTGCCAGCAGCTTCAAAGCGGGGGACACAGATACGCAGTATTTT.

The chain uses TRBV9 and TRBJ1-1; 8 bases match TRBD1. Germline V gene lookup returns CDR1 SGDLS and CDR2 YYNGEE. The CDR3 has 16 residues. The V segment lost 4 bases and the J segment 5 bases; nucleotides outside the gene matches: 13. The CDR3 spells CASSPVPHRGGTEAFF. The CDR3 nucleotides are TGTGCCAGCAGCCCCGTACCCCACAGGGGGGGGACTGAAGCTTTCTTT.

This chain uses TRBV7-9 with TRBJ1-6; TRBD1 matches 9 bases. The ends lost 5 bases at V and 9 bases at J; junction bases unmatched: 5. CDR1 and CDR2 (germline): SEHNR, FQNEAQ (reference sequence). This CDR3 has 14 amino acids. The DNA of the CDR3 is TGTGCCAGCAGCCTAGACAGGGGGGGTTCACCCCTCCACTTT. This codes for CASSLDRGGSPLHF. Variable domain in full (rest from reference TRBV7-9 and TRBJ1-6): DTGVSQNPRHKITKRGQNVTFRCDPISEHNRLYWYRQTLGQGPEFLTYFQNEAQLEKSRLLSDRFSAERPKGSFSTLEIQRTEQGDSAMYLCASSLDRGGSPLHFGNGTRLTVT.

This clone appeared a single time. The CDR3, as DNA: TGTGCCAGCAGTTACCGGGGAGACCCCGCCGGTGGCTACACCTTC. This gives the protein CASSYRGDPAGGYTF. This chain uses TRBV6-5 with TRBJ1-2; D is unresolved. The CDR3 sequence is 15 residues long. Germline-derived CDR1 and CDR2 are MNHEY and SVGAGI. V was trimmed by 2 bases and J by 7 bases, leaving 17 bases between them.

V gene TRBV6-5 combines with J gene TRBJ1-1, with 8 bases identical to TRBD1. Germline V lookup: CDR1 MNHEY, CDR2 SVGAGI. J lost 6 bases, V lost 2 bases, and 5 bases had no gene match. The CDR3 loop spans 14 amino acids. The CDR3 nucleotides read TGTGCCAGCAGTTACCTGGACAGGGCGGCTGAAGCTTTCTTT. Translated: CASSYLDRAAEAFF.

This chain connects TRBV18 to TRBJ2-3, with TRBD2 identical over 15 bases. The CDR3 spans 17 residues. Germline V gene data show CDR1 as KGHSH and CDR2 as LQKENI. The trim removed 3 bases at V and 0 bases at J, leaving 1 base unmatched. The CDR3 DNA reads TGTGCCAGCTCACCCGGGACTAGCGGGGGGAGCACAGATACGCAGTATTTT. Protein sequence: CASSPGTSGGSTDTQYF.

The gene calls are TRBV5-4 and TRBJ1-2; TRBD1 matches 10 bases. The V segment lost 5 bases and the J segment 6 bases; nucleotides outside the gene matches: 4. CDR3 length: 13 residues. Germline lookup yields CDR1 SGHNT and CDR2 YYREEE (reference sequence). CDR3 sequence (DNA): TGTGCCAGCAGTTGGACAGGGGGAAATGGCTACACCTTC. Amino acid sequence: CASSWTGGNGYTF.

Turning to this clone: The same CDR3 is also encoded by other DNA sequences in this sample. V is TRBV7-2 and J is TRBJ1-1, with TRBD1 identical over 7 bases. The length of the CDR3 is 14 residues. V lost 1 base and J lost 4; bases outside the gene matches: 3. Germline V gene lookup returns CDR1 SGHTA and CDR2 FQGNSA. The CDR3 region has the DNA TGTGCCAGCAGCTTAGATAACAGGGGCACTGAAGCTTTCTTT. Translation: CASSLDNRGTEAFF.

The rearrangement links TRBV30 to TRBJ2-1; possibly TRBD2 for D (6 bases). Trimming stripped 0 bases from V and 3 bases from J, with 15 bases between. The CDR3 consists of 16 residues. Germline loops: CDR1 GTSNPN, CDR2 SVGIG (reference sequence). CDR3 bases: TGTGCCTGGAGTGTAAGGAGCGGGCTCCTCTACAATGAGCAGTTCTTC. Its protein is CAWSVRSGLLYNEQFF. The full variable domain, with the rest looked up from reference TRBV30 and TRBJ2-1, is SQTIHQWPATLVQPVGSPLSLECTVEGTSNPNLYWYRQAAGRGLQLLFYSVGIGQISSEVPQNLSASRPQDRQFILSSKKLLLSDSGFYLCAWSVRSGLLYNEQFFGPGTRLTVL.

The genes are TRBV11-2 and TRBJ2-7, with 8 bases aligning to TRBD1. V was pared by 5 bases and J by 1 base, with 7 bases of the junction left unmatched. The CDR3 length is 15 residues. CDR1 is SGHAT, CDR2 FQNNGV, per germline. CDR3 nucleotides: TGTGCCAGCAGCAATGGACAGGGCACTTCCTACGAGCAGTACTTC. This gives the protein CASSNGQGTSYEQYF.

This clone was picked up one time. V and J are TRBV10-3 and TRBJ2-4; TRBD2 aligns across 12 bases. The germline V gene has CDR1 ENHRY and CDR2 SYGVKD. The CDR3 is 16 residues long. V lost 3 bases to trimming and J lost 2 bases; unmatched junction nucleotides: 2. The CDR3 DNA reads TGTGCCATCAGTGAAAGGACTAGCGGGACCAAAAACATTCAGTACTTC. It is translated as CAISERTSGTKNIQYF.

V and J are TRBV5-5 and TRBJ2-3; 12 nucleotides agree with TRBD2. The CDR3 is 17 residues long. CDR1 SGHKS and CDR2 YYEKEE come from the germline V gene (reference sequence). With V trimmed by 1 base and J by 6 bases, 9 bases remained unmatched. The CDR3 sequence is CASSLLGLAGISDTQYF. CDR3 nucleotide sequence: TGTGCCAGCAGCTTGCTCGGACTAGCGGGGATATCGGATACGCAGTATTTT.

This chain connects TRBV4-1 to TRBJ1-2; D possibly corresponds to TRBD1 (5 bases). The CDR3 totals 16 residues. CDR1 is MGHRA and CDR2 is YSYEKL in the germline V gene. V dropped 0 bases and J dropped 2 bases, with 13 bases sitting between them. The CDR3 sequence is CASSQDRAEWNYGYTF. CDR3 coding DNA: TGCGCCAGCAGCCAAGACAGGGCGGAGTGGAACTATGGCTACACCTTC.

A single count supports this clone. CDR3 nucleotides: TGCAGCGTTGTAGCAGGGATCGCGGCCAAAAACATTCAGTACTTC. Translated: CSVVAGIAAKNIQYF. The V gene is TRBV29-1, the J gene TRBJ2-4; maybe TRBD1 (5 bases). Germline values: CDR1 SQVTM, CDR2 ANQGSEA. Trimming took 4 bases from V and 1 from J, leaving 14 bases between them. This CDR3 comprises 15 residues.

Remarks on this clone: At one end, the junction sequence differs from germline, possibly due to a read error. The chain combines TRBV7-7 with TRBJ2-2; D is unresolved. Germline assignment: CDR1 SSHAT and CDR2 FNYEAQ (reference sequence). The CDR3 totals 15 residues. DNA for the CDR3: TGTGCTAGCAGCCCAGGCCCAGGTGGGACCGGGGAGCTGTTTTTT. Its translation is CASSPGPGGTGELFF.

CDR3 sequence reads: CASSLSGSGRARGYNEQFF. The CDR3 DNA is TGTGCCAGCAGCTTGTCGGGTAGCGGGAGGGCGCGGGGGTACAATGAGCAGTTCTTC. The chain employs TRBV11-3 and TRBJ2-1; 11 bases match TRBD2. CDR1 is SGHNT and CDR2 is YENEEA in the germline V gene. The CDR3 contains 19 residues. The ends lost 3 bases at V and 4 bases at J; junction bases unmatched: 14.

The rearrangement links TRBV5-4 to TRBJ2-5; 8 bases match TRBD1. Germline V gene sequence: CDR1 SGHNT, CDR2 YYREEE (reference sequence). Trimming took 3 bases from V and 2 from J; bases not matched to a gene: 0. The CDR3 consists of 13 residues. The CDR3 sequence: CASSYRGQETQYF. In DNA, the CDR3 is TGTGCCAGCAGCTACAGGGGGCAAGAGACCCAGTACTTC.

This chain joins TRBV19 and TRBJ1-3; 10 nucleotides align to TRBD1. The CDR3 loop spans 18 amino acids. The ends lost 3 bases at V and 2 bases at J; junction bases unmatched: 10. The germline V gene encodes CDR1 LNHDA and CDR2 SQIVND (reference sequence). The CDR3 loop is CASSIHRGTGVTGNTIYF. The CDR3, as DNA: TGTGCCAGTAGTATTCATCGTGGGACAGGGGTTACTGGAAACACCATATATTTT.

The V and J genes are TRBV5-1 and TRBJ1-5, with D perhaps TRBD1 (5 bases). CDR3 size: 15 residues. Germline CDR1 and CDR2: SGHRS and YFSETQ. Trimming cost V 4 bases and J 5 bases, with 16 bases left between them. The CDR3 reads CASSRGADPDQPQHF. The DNA of the CDR3 is TGCGCCAGCAGCCGCGGGGCAGATCCGGATCAGCCCCAGCATTTT. Drawing the rest from reference TRBV5-1 and TRBJ1-5, the complete variable domain is KAGVTQTPRYLIKTRGQQVTLSCSPISGHRSVSWYQQTPGQGLQFLFEYFSETQRNKGNFPGRFSGRQFSNSRSEMNVSTLELGDSALYLCASSRGADPDQPQHFGDGTRLSIL.

The chain recombines TRBV11-3 with TRBJ2-7; a possible D gene is TRBD2 (6 bases). The V end lost 1 base, the J end lost 0 bases, and 16 bases lay between the germline ends. The CDR3 has 17 amino acids. The V gene's germline CDR1 is SGHNT and CDR2 YENEEA. The CDR3 sequence is CASSLGVGGPSSYEQYF. CDR3 nucleotides: TGTGCCAGCAGCTTAGGCGTGGGGGGTCCCAGCTCCTACGAGCAGTACTTC.

This chain connects TRBV5-1 to TRBJ1-2; 9 bases align to TRBD1. This CDR3 spans 14 amino acids. Trimming cost V 4 bases and J 7 bases; bases outside gene matches: 8. Looked up from germline, CDR1 is SGHRS and CDR2 is YFSETQ. The CDR3: CASSADRGYSGYTF. In DNA, the CDR3 is TGCGCCAGCAGCGCGGACAGGGGCTACAGTGGCTACACCTTC.